This T cell receptor (beta chain) came from a study of blood T cell repertoires in COVID-19. Overall study: PBMCs, B-cell-depleted T cells, or T cells provided the cDNA or gDNA that made up the material.

In the study's own analysis: By means of reference gene primer amplification, nucleated cell counts were estimated. The method was immunoSEQ multiplex PCR; TCRdb's version includes in-frame clones alone and lacks a portion of them. That table supplies the V and J calls and clone size; D and trimming were determined from the DNA. The sample lists around 200,000 clones, about 88% occurring once. Individuals drawn from under 30 US areas were about 18 to 90 years old. It was within 2 weeks before study entry that exposed participants met a COVID-19 case. The CDR3 loop spans 16 amino acids. Germline assignment: CDR1 SGHDN and CDR2 FVKESK. Trimming removed 1 base at V and 8 bases at J, with 15 bases between.

This clonotype was sampled from a woman in her twenties or thirties who had been exposed to COVID-19. What was sequenced was PBMCs or T cells enriched from blood (not recorded which). The J gene is TRBJ1-6, the V gene TRBV14, with D possibly TRBD1 on 5 matching bases. CDR3 nucleotides: TGTGCCAGCAGCCAAGTCGGGGGGTGGATTTATTCACCCCTCCACTTT. This encodes CASSQVGGWIYSPLHF.